This entry is about one T cell receptor (beta chain). The data belong to a study of blood T cell repertoires in COVID-19. Study-level background: Acute and convalescent COVID-19 specimens originated in the United States, Italy and Spain.

The trim removed 3 bases at V and 0 bases at J, leaving 1 base unmatched. CDR3 length equals 16 residues. Looked up from germline, CDR1 is KGHDR and CDR2 is SFDVKD. Assay: immunoSEQ multiplex PCR; the TCRdb copy retains only in-frame clones and omits some. The data show a few hundred thousand clones, about 92% seen once. The clonotype was recovered from a woman younger than 45 who had recovered from COVID-19. The rearrangement links TRBV24-1 to TRBJ2-3; 11 nucleotides agree with TRBD2. The sequenced sample consisted of PBMCs or T cells enriched from blood (not recorded which). The chain's CDR3 is CATSDPSGRSTDTQYF. CDR3 DNA: TGTGCCACCAGTGATCCTAGCGGGAGGAGCACAGATACGCAGTATTTT.